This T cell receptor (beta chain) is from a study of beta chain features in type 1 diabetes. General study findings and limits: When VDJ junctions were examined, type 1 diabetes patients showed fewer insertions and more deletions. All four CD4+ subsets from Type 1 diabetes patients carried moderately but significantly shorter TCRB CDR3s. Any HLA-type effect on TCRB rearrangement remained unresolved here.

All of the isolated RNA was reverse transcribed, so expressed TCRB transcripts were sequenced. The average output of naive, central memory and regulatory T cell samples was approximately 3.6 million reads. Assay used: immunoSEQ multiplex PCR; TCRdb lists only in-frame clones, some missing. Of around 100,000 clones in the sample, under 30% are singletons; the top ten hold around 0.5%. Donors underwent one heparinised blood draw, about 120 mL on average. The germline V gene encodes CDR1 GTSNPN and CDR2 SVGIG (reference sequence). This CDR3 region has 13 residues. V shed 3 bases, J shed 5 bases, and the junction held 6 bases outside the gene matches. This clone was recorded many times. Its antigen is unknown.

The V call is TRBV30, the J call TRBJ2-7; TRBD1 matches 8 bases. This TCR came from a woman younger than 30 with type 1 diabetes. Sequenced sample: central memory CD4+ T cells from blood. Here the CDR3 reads CAWSDRGRNEQYF. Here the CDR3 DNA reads TGTGCCTGGAGCGACAGGGGCAGGAACGAGCAGTACTTC.